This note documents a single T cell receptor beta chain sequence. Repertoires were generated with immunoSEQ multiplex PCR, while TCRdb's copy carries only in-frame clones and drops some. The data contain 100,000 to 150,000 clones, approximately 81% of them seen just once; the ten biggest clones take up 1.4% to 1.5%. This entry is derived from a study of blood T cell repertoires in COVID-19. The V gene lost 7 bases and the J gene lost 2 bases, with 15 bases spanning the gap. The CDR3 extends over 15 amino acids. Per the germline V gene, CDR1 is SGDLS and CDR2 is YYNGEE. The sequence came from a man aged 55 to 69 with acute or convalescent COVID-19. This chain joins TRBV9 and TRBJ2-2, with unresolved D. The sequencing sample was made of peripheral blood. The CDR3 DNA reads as TGTGCCAGCCAACGAGCGAGCCAAAACACCGGGGAGCTGTTTTTT. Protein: CASQRASQNTGELFF.